This is a list of T cell receptor beta chains from one sample in a study of OX40 agonist ivuxolimab in advanced cancers. Profiling relied on immunoSEQ multiplex PCR, and the TCRdb table lists in-frame clones only, not all of them. The sample has around 76,000 clones, less than 90% seen once. The sequencing used CD4+ or CD8+ T cells sorted from blood, collected in a trial of the OX40 agonist ivuxolimab. These receptors originate from an adult with an advanced solid tumor such as melanoma, head and neck, liver or kidney cancer. Each CDR3 is given with its conserved first and last residue. Each record gives: V gene, J gene, CDR3 protein.

V: TRBV30
J: TRBJ2-7
CDR3: CAWSVTGKEQYF

V: TRBV11-2
J: TRBJ2-4
CDR3: CASSSPLGGTPLLQYF

V: TRBV4-1
J: TRBJ1-1
CDR3: CASSPWTGGLEAFF

V: TRBV27
J: TRBJ2-1
CDR3: CASLSTGTGVINQQFF

V: TRBV5-1
J: TRBJ2-7
CDR3: CASSLGQGDYEQYF

V: TRBV5-1
J: TRBJ2-7
CDR3: CASSLGYEQYF

V: TRBV10-3
J: TRBJ2-5
CDR3: CAISAQGAGETQYF

V: TRBV7-8
J: TRBJ2-1
CDR3: CASSLEWVASDEQFF

V: TRBV27
J: TRBJ2-5
CDR3: CASGEFRETQYF

V: TRBV11-3
J: TRBJ2-3
CDR3: CASRGGSTDTQYF

V: TRBV14
J: TRBJ1-1
CDR3: CASSLTANTEAFF

V: TRBV9
J: TRBJ1-2
CDR3: CASSVAENYGYTF

V: TRBV13
J: TRBJ2-1
CDR3: CASSLGAAGGYYNEQFF

V: TRBV6-6
J: TRBJ1-4
CDR3: CASSYLDTEKLFF

V: TRBV11-2
J: TRBJ2-2
CDR3: CASSYAASGRVYTGELFF

V: TRBV7-6
J: TRBJ2-2
CDR3: CASSFLTGELFF

V: TRBV7-2
J: TRBJ2-5
CDR3: CASSSSLASPGAQYF

V: TRBV6-6
J: TRBJ1-4
CDR3: CASSYLGRDEKLFF

V: TRBV25-1
J: TRBJ2-1
CDR3: CASRLARGLQFF

V: TRBV27
J: TRBJ2-1
CDR3: CASSLGLAGGYNEQFF

V: TRBV19
J: TRBJ2-3
CDR3: CASSIKGFSTDTQYF

V: TRBV7-3
J: TRBJ2-7
CDR3: CASSPSGTGNFYEQYF

V: TRBV10-3
J: TRBJ2-3
CDR3: CAIRGVSLGDTQYF

V: TRBV10-1
J: TRBJ2-3
CDR3: CASSESLNYPGTQYF

V: TRBV6-6
J: TRBJ2-7
CDR3: CASSYSPTRNAEQYF

V: TRBV27
J: TRBJ1-1
CDR3: CASSLLFGQWPNTEAFF

V: TRBV18
J: TRBJ1-1
CDR3: CASSPGTAFPSEAFF

V: TRBV6-1
J: TRBJ1-2
CDR3: CASSEAGGSNYGYTF

V: TRBV27
J: TRBJ1-5
CDR3: CASSLSASVGHQPQHF

V: TRBV9
J: TRBJ2-2
CDR3: CASSVVGGSGELFF

V: TRBV27
J: TRBJ2-7
CDR3: CASSSGQNAYEQYF